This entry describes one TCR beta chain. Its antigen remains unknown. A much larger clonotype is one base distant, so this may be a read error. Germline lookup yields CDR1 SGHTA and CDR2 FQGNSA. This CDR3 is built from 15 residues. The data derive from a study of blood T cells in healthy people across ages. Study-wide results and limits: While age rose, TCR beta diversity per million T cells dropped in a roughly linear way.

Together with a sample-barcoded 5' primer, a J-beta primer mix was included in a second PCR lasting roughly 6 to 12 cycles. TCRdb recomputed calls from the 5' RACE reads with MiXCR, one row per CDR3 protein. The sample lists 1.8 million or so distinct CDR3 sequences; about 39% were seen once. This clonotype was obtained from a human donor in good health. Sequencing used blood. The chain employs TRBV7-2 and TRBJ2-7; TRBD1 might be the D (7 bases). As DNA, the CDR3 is TGTGCCTGCAGCTCAAACTCAGGGGGGACCTACGAGCAGTACTTC. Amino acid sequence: CACSSNSGGTYEQYF.